This TCR beta chain derives from a study of beta chain features in type 1 diabetes. Overall study findings and caveats: Because the template was cDNA, high-expressing cells might be over-represented. Any PCR bias toward short templates would affect both groups alike. The study left unresolved whether HLA type influences TCRB rearrangement.

The investigators reverse transcribed all of the isolated RNA, so they sequenced expressed TCRB transcripts. Profiled with immunoSEQ multiplex PCR; TCRdb holds only in-frame clones, not every one. Among 860,000 or so clones listed, 15% to 20% were seen once. This clone was seen more than once but under ten times. The antigen is undetermined. Looked up from germline, CDR1 is SGDLS and CDR2 is YYNGEE. Trimming shortened V by 0 bases and J by 2 bases, and 12 bases separated the two germline ends. The CDR3 sequence is 17 residues long. This clonotype originated in a woman aged 18-29 years in good health. The sequenced material came from naive CD4+ T cells from blood. This chain joins TRBV9 and TRBJ2-6, with TRBD1 as a possible D gene (6 bases). The CDR3 loop reads CASSVGGGAAGANVLTF. The CDR3 region has the DNA TGTGCCAGCAGCGTAGGAGGGGGTGCCGCTGGGGCCAACGTCCTGACTTTC.